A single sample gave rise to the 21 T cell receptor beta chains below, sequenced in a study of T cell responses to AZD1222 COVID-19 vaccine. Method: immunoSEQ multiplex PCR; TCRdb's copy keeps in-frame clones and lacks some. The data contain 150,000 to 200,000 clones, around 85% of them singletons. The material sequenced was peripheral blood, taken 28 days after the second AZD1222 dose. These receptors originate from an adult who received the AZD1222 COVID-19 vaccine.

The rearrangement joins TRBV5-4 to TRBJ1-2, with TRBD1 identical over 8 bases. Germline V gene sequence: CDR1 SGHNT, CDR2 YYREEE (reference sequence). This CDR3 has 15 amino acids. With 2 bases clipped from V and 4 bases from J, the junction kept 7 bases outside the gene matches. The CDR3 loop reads CASSLMTGVTYGYTF. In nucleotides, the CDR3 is TGTGCCAGCAGCTTAATGACAGGGGTCACCTATGGCTACACCTTC.

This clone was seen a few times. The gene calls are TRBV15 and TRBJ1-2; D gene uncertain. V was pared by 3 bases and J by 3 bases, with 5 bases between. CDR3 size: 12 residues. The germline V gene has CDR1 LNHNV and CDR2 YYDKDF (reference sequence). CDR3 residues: CATSSPDYGYTF. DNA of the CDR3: TGTGCCACCAGCAGCCCGGACTATGGCTACACCTTC.

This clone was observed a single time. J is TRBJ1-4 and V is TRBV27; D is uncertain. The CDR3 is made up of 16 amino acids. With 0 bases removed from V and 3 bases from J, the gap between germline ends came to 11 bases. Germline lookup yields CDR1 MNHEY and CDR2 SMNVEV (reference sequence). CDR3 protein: CASSLSSRVANEKLFF. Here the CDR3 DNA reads TGTGCCAGCAGTTTATCGTCGAGGGTGGCTAATGAAAAACTGTTTTTT.

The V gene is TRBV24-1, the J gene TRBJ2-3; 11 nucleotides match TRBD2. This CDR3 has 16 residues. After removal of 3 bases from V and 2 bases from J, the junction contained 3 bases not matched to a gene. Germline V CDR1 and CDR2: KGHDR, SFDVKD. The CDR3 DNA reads TGTGCCACCAGTGATGCTAGCGGGGGGCACACAGATACGCAGTATTTT. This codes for CATSDASGGHTDTQYF.

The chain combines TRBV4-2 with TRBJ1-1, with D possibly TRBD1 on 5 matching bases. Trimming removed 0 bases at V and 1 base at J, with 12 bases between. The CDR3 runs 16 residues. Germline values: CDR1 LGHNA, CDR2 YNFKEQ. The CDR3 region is CASSQDLRGGNTEAFF. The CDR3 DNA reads TGTGCCAGCAGCCAAGATTTGCGTGGGGGGAACACTGAAGCTTTCTTT.

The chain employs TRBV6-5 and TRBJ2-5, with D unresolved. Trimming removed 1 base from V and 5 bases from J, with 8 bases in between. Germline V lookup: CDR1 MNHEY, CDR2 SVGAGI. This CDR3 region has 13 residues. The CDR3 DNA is TGTGCCAGCAGTTACTATTTGGGGGAGACCCAGTACTTC. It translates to CASSYYLGETQYF.

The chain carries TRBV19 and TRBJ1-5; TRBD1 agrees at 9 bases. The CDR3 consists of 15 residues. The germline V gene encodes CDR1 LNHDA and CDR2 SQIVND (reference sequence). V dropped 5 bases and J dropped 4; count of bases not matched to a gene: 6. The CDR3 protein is CASSQGQGPNQPQHF. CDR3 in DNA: TGTGCCAGTAGTCAGGGACAGGGTCCAAATCAGCCCCAGCATTTT.

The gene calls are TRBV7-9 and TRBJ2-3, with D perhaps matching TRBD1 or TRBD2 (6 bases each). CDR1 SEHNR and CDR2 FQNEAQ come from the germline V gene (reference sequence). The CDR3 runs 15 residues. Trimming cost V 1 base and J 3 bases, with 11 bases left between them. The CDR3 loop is CASSLVSGATDTQYF. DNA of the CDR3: TGTGCCAGCAGCTTAGTATCGGGGGCGACAGATACGCAGTATTTT.

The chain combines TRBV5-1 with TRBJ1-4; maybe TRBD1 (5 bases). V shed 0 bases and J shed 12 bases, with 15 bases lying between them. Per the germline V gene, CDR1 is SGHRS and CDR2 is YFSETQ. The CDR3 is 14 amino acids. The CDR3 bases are TGCGCCAGCAGCTTGGGCGGGACTAGCGCGGAACTGTTTTTT. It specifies CASSLGGTSAELFF.

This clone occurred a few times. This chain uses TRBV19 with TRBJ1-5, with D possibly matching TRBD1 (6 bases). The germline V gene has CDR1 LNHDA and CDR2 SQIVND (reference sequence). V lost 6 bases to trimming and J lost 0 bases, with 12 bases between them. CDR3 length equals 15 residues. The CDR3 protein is CASRGGGNSNQPQHF. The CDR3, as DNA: TGTGCCAGTAGGGGGGGCGGAAATAGCAATCAGCCCCAGCATTTT. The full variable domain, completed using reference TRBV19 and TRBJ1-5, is DGGITQSPKYLFRKEGQNVTLSCEQNLNHDAMYWYRQDPGQGLRLIYYSQIVNDFQKGDIAEGYSVSREKKESFPLTVTSAQKNPTAFYLCASRGGGNSNQPQHFGDGTRLSIL.

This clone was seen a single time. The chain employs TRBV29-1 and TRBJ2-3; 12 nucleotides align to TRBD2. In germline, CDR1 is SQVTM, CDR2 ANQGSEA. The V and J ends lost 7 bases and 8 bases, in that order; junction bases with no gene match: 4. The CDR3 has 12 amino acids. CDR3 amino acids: CSALAGGLTQYF. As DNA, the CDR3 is TGCAGCGCACTAGCGGGGGGACTTACGCAGTATTTT.

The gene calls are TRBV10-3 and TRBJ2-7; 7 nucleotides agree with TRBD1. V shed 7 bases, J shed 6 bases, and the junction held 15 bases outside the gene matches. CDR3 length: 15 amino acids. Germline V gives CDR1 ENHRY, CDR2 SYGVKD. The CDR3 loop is CAITPDAPTGAEQYF. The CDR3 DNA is TGTGCCATCACCCCCGATGCCCCCACAGGGGCCGAGCAGTACTTC.

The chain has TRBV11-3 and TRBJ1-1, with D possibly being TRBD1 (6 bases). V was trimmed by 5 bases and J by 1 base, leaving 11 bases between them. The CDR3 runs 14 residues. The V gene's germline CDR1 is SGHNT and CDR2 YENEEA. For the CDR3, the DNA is TGTGCCAGCAGCAACCGGGACAAGAACACTGAAGCTTTCTTT. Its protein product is CASSNRDKNTEAFF.

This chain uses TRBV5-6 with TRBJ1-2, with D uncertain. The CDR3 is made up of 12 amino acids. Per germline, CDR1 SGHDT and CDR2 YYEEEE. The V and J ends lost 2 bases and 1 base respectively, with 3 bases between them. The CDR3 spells CASSFDNYGYTF. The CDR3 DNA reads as TGTGCCAGCAGCTTTGATAACTATGGCTACACCTTC.

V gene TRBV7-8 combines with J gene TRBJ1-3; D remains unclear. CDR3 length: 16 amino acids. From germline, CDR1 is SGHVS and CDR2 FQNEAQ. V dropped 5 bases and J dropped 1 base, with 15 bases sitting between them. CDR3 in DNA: TGTGCCAGCAGCCCCAAGGTGGAGGTGTCTGGAAACACCATATATTTT. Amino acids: CASSPKVEVSGNTIYF. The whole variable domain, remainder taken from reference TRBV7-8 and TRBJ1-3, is GAGVSQSPRYKVAKRGQDVALRCDPISGHVSLFWYQQALGQGPEFLTYFQNEAQLDKSGLPSDRFFAERPEGSVSTLKIQRTQQEDSAVYLCASSPKVEVSGNTIYFGEGSWLTVV.

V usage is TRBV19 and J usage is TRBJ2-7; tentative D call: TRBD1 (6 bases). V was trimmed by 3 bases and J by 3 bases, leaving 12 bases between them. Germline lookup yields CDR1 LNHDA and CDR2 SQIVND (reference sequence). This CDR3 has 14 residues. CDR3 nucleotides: TGTGCCAGTAGTATCGGACAGTTGGTCTACGAGCAGTACTTC. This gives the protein CASSIGQLVYEQYF. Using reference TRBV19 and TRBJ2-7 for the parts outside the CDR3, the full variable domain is DGGITQSPKYLFRKEGQNVTLSCEQNLNHDAMYWYRQDPGQGLRLIYYSQIVNDFQKGDIAEGYSVSREKKESFPLTVTSAQKNPTAFYLCASSIGQLVYEQYFGPGTRLTVT.

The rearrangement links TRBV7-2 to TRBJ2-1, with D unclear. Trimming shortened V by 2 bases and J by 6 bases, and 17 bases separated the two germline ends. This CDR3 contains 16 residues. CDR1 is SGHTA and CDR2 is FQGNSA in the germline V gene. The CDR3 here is CASSLTGLMVSNEQFF. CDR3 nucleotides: TGTGCCAGCAGCTTAACTGGGTTAATGGTGAGCAATGAGCAGTTCTTC.

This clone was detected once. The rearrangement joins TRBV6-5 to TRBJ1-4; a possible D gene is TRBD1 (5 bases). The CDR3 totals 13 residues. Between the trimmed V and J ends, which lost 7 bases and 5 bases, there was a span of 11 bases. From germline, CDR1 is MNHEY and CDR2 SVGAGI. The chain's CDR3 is CASTHRTNEKLFF. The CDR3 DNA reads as TGTGCCAGCACACACAGGACCAATGAAAAACTGTTTTTT.

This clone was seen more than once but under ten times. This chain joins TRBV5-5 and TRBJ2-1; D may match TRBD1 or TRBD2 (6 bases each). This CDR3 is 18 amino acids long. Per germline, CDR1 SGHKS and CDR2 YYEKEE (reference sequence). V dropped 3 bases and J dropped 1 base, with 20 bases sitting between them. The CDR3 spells CASSSFAGRGRSYNEQFF. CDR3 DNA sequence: TGTGCCAGCAGCTCCTTCGCCGGCCGGGGGCGGTCCTACAATGAGCAGTTCTTC.

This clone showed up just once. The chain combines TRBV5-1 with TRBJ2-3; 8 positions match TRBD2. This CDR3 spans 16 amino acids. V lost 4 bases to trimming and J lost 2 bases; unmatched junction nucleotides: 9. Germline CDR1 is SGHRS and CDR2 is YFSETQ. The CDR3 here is CASSVPVGGDTDTQYF. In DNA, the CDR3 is TGCGCCAGCAGCGTACCTGTCGGGGGGGACACAGATACGCAGTATTTT.

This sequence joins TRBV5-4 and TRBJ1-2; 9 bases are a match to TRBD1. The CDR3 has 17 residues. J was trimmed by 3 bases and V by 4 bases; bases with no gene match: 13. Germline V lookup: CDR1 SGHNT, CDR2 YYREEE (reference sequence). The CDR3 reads CASSLGGTGGRYYGYTF. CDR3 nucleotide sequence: TGTGCCAGCAGCCTGGGAGGCACAGGGGGCCGATACTATGGCTACACCTTC. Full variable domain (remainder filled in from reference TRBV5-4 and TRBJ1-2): ETGVTQSPTHLIKTRGQQVTLRCSSQSGHNTVSWYQQALGQGPQFIFQYYREEENGRGNFPPRFSGLQFPNYSSELNVNALELDDSALYLCASSLGGTGGRYYGYTFGSGTRLTVV.